The 5 T cell receptor beta chains below all came from one sample that was sequenced in a study of cytomegalovirus exposure and HLA in healthy donors. TCRdb keeps only in-frame clones here, not all; method: immunoSEQ multiplex PCR. The data show 150,000 to 200,000 clones, about 81% seen once. Specimen: PBMCs. These receptors came from a young woman in good health and CMV-seronegative.

The CDR3 region is CASTQRIDYNSPLHF. The CDR3 DNA reads as TGTGCCAGCACCCAGAGGATCGATTATAATTCACCCCTCCACTTT. The rearrangement uses TRBV7-8 and TRBJ1-6, with D unresolved. The ends were cut back, 7 bases at V and 4 bases at J, with 14 bases in the middle. Germline CDR1 reads SGHVS; CDR2 reads FQNEAQ. This CDR3 is built from 15 residues.

The chain combines TRBV4-1 with TRBJ2-7, with D perhaps matching TRBD1 (6 bases). V shed 0 bases and J shed 0 bases, with 12 bases lying between them. CDR1 and CDR2 from the germline V gene are MGHRA and YSYEKL. The CDR3 is 16 amino acids. CDR3 DNA: TGCGCCAGCAGCCAAGATCCGGGACAATTCTCCTACGAGCAGTACTTC. This translates into CASSQDPGQFSYEQYF.

The chain combines TRBV5-4 with TRBJ2-1, with 10 bases aligning to TRBD2. CDR3 length equals 17 residues. The junction had 12 bases not matched to a gene; V was cut back by 4 bases and J by 5 bases. CDR1 is SGHNT, CDR2 YYREEE, per germline (reference sequence). The CDR3 DNA is TGTGCCAGCAGCCCTAATCACGGGACTAGCGACAACAATGAGCAGTTCTTC. This encodes CASSPNHGTSDNNEQFF.

The V call is TRBV6-6, the J call TRBJ1-5, with D uncertain. The CDR3 has 13 amino acids. The germline V gene has CDR1 MNHNY and CDR2 SVGAGI (reference sequence). The V gene lost 5 bases and the J gene lost 1 base, with 6 bases spanning the gap. CDR3 region: CASSQYSNQPQHF. CDR3 DNA: TGTGCCAGCAGTCAGTACAGCAATCAGCCCCAGCATTTT.

Only one count was recorded for this clone. The chain links TRBV7-9 to TRBJ2-7; 8 nucleotides match TRBD1. CDR3 length equals 14 residues. Germline CDR1 and CDR2: SEHNR and FQNEAQ (reference sequence). J lost 4 bases, V lost 5 bases, and 7 bases had no gene match. CDR3: CASSTRGTGYEQYF. The CDR3, as DNA: TGTGCCAGCAGCACCCGTGGGACAGGTTACGAGCAGTACTTC.